Below are 19 T cell receptor beta chains sequenced from a single sample in a study of monozygotic twins with inflammatory bowel disease. TCRdb reworked the 5' RACE reads into one entry per CDR3 protein, no DNA. The sample is made up of about 330,000 distinct CDR3 sequences, and the top ten hold approximately 2% of it. Source material: blood. These receptors were taken from a human donor with ulcerative colitis or Crohn's disease, or a healthy co-twin of an affected twin (not recorded which).

The chain recombines TRBV3-1 with TRBJ2-7; the D call from TCRdb, TRBD1, cannot be confirmed without DNA. The CDR3 length is 13 residues. From germline, CDR1 is LGHDT and CDR2 YNNKEL (reference sequence). The CDR3 region is CASSRQGGGEQYF.

This chain uses TRBV5-1 with TRBJ2-7; the D call from TCRdb, TRBD1, cannot be confirmed without DNA. This CDR3 has 15 residues. Germline V gives CDR1 SGHRS, CDR2 YFSETQ. This CDR3 reads CASSDHRGLTYEQYF.

This rearrangement joins TRBV9 to TRBJ2-5; the TCRdb D gene call, TRBD2, has no DNA to confirm it. The CDR3 runs to 18 residues. Per germline, CDR1 SGDLS and CDR2 YYNGEE. CDR3 protein: CASSAQLSGGPGQETQYF.

The chain combines TRBV6-5 with TRBJ1-6; the TCRdb D gene call, TRBD1, has no DNA to confirm it. The CDR3 has 16 residues. Germline CDR1 reads MNHEY; CDR2 reads SVGAGI. Here the CDR3 reads CASSYSGGIKNSPLHF.

V is TRBV10-1 and J is TRBJ2-1; no DNA is available, so the TRBD2 call from TCRdb remains unchecked. CDR1 and CDR2 (germline): WNHNN, SYGVQD (reference sequence). CDR3 length equals 16 residues. The CDR3 here is CASSEEGLAGPKEQFF.

The V gene is TRBV28, the J gene TRBJ2-6. The CDR3 spans 21 residues. Germline V gene sequence: CDR1 MDHEN, CDR2 SYDVKM. Here the CDR3 reads CASSLSHWKGKRNSGANVLTF.

The gene calls are TRBV11-2 and TRBJ1-5; TCRdb picks TRBD1, but there is no DNA to check that call. The CDR3 extends over 15 amino acids. Germline-derived CDR1 and CDR2 are SGHAT and FQNNGV. The CDR3 region is CASSLRDRQGQPQHF.

V usage is TRBV28 and J usage is TRBJ2-6; TCRdb returns TRBD1, unconfirmable since there is no DNA. The germline V gene encodes CDR1 MDHEN and CDR2 SYDVKM. CDR3 size: 18 residues. The CDR3 sequence is CASSRSTGASSGANVLTF.

V and J are TRBV5-1 and TRBJ1-5. Looked up from germline, CDR1 is SGHRS and CDR2 is YFSETQ. The CDR3 has 15 residues. The CDR3 spells CASSFSPGPDQPQHF.

The chain employs TRBV4-1 and TRBJ2-5; TCRdb's assignment of TRBD1 cannot be checked, as there is no DNA. CDR3 length: 13 residues. In germline, CDR1 is MGHRA, CDR2 YSYEKL. This CDR3 reads CASSQRQTETQYF.

The chain has TRBV5-1 and TRBJ1-1; TCRdb calls TRBD1, which cannot be checked without DNA. The CDR3 length is 16 residues. Per germline, CDR1 SGHRS and CDR2 YFSETQ. The chain's CDR3 is CASTRGTGAPNTEAFF.

V is TRBV6-1 and J is TRBJ2-5. The CDR3 has 14 amino acids. Germline V gives CDR1 MNHNS, CDR2 SASEGT. CDR3 amino acids: CASSGWSYLETQYF.

The rearrangement joins TRBV5-1 to TRBJ1-2; TCRdb picks TRBD1, but there is no DNA to check that call. The germline V gene has CDR1 SGHRS and CDR2 YFSETQ. This CDR3 has 15 amino acids. The chain's CDR3 is CASSPNPVVDYGYTF.

This chain links TRBV15 with TRBJ2-1; TCRdb reports TRBD1, a call that lacks DNA to check it against. The length of the CDR3 is 14 residues. Germline-derived CDR1 and CDR2 are LNHNV and YYDKDF (reference sequence). The CDR3 loop reads CATSPPGKVNEQFF.

The genes are TRBV12-5 and TRBJ2-1. The CDR3 has 11 residues. Germline lookup yields CDR1 LGHNT and CDR2 FRNRAP. The CDR3 reads CASGLGYEQFF.

The chain is built from TRBV7-2 and TRBJ2-3; the TCRdb call, TRBD2, lacks DNA for checking. There are 16 residues in the CDR3. Germline V CDR1 and CDR2: SGHTA, FQGNSA. CDR3 region: CASSSGLAGGGDTQYF.

The CDR3 spells CSAGRRNYGYTF. The chain carries TRBV20-1 and TRBJ1-2. This CDR3 spans 12 amino acids. Germline values: CDR1 DFQATT, CDR2 SNEGSKA (reference sequence).

CDR3 in amino acids: CATSRDVQETQYF. The rearrangement links TRBV15 to TRBJ2-5. CDR1 LNHNV and CDR2 YYDKDF come from the germline V gene (reference sequence). The CDR3 consists of 13 residues.

V gene TRBV20-1 combines with J gene TRBJ1-2; the TCRdb D gene call, TRBD1, has no DNA to confirm it. Germline CDR1 reads DFQATT; CDR2 reads SNEGSKA (reference sequence). The CDR3 length is 13 residues. CDR3 residues: CSASSAGGYGYTF.